This T cell receptor beta chain derives from a study of blood T cells in healthy people across ages. The sample holds a few counts of this clonotype. Using a J-beta primer mix together with a sample-barcoded 5' primer, a second PCR was run for about 6 to 12 cycles. TCRdb reanalysed the 5' RACE reads using MiXCR and keeps one entry per CDR3 protein. The profile covers approximately 1.5 million distinct CDR3 sequences, with 34% appearing a single time and around 11% taken by the ten largest. The germline gives CDR1 MNHEY, CDR2 SVGEGT. With 6 bases clipped from V and 5 bases from J, the junction kept 11 bases outside the gene matches. The CDR3 is made up of 17 amino acids.

Specimen: blood. The TCR sequence derives from a woman aged 30 to 39 in good health. This chain uses TRBV6-2 or TRBV6-3 with TRBJ2-5, with 14 positions matching TRBD2. CDR3 sequence: CASRPSTSGRAHETQYF. As DNA, the CDR3 is TGTGCCAGCAGACCGTCGACTAGCGGGAGGGCCCATGAGACCCAGTACTTC.